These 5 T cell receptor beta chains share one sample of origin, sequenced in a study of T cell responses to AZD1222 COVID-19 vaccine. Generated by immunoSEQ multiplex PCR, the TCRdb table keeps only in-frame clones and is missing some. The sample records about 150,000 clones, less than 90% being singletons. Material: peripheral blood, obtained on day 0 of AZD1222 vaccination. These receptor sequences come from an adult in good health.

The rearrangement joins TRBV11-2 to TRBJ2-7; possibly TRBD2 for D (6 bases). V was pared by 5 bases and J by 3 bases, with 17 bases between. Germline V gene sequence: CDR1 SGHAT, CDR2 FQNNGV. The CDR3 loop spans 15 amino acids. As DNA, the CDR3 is TGTGCCAGCAGCCACAGAATTCGGGGGAACTACGAGCAGTACTTC. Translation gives CASSHRIRGNYEQYF.

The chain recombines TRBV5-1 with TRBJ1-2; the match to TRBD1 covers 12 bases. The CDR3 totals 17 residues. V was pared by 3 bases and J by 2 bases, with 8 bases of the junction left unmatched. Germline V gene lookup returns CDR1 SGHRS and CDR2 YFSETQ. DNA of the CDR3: TGCGCCAGCAGCTCGGGACAGGGGGCCTCTCTGAACTATGGCTACACCTTC. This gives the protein CASSSGQGASLNYGYTF.

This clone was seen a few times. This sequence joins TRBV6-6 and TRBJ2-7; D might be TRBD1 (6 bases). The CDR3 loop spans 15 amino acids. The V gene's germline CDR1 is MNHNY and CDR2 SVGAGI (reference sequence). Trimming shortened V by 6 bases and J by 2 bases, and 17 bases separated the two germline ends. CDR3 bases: TGTGCCAGCAGACTGGGACATCTAGGACCCTACGAGCAGTACTTC. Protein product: CASRLGHLGPYEQYF.

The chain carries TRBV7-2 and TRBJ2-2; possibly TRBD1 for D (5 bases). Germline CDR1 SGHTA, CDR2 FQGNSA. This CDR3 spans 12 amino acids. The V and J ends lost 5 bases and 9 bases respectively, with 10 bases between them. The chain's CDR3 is CASSRQSRELFF. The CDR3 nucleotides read TGTGCCAGCAGCCGACAGTCTCGGGAGCTGTTTTTT.

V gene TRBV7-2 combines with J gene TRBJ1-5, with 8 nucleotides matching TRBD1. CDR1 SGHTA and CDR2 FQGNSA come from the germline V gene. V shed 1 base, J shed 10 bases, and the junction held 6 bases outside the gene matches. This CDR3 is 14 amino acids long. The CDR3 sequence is CASSLGRGQGPQHF. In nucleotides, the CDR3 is TGTGCCAGCAGCTTAGGCAGGGGGCAGGGTCCCCAGCATTTT. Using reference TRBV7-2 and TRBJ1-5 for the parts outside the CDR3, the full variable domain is GAGVSQSPSNKVTEKGKDVELRCDPISGHTALYWYRQSLGQGLEFLIYFQGNSAPDKSGLPSDRFSAERTGGSVSTLTIQRTQQEDSAVYLCASSLGRGQGPQHFGDGTRLSIL.